The source of this T cell receptor (beta chain) is a study of response to subunit inactivated influenza vaccine. General study findings and limits: T cells newly recruited by each seasonal influenza vaccination are few, the authors suggested.

This clonotype was detected many times. What it binds is unknown. CDR3 length equals 13 residues. TCRdb itself ran the RT-PCR reads through MiXCR, one entry per CDR3 protein. The sample carries approximately 570,000 distinct CDR3 sequences, around 8% recorded once. The starting material was PBMCs from blood, obtained around 2 years after vaccination. The origin of this receptor is a man in his fifties or sixties who received an inactivated influenza vaccine. This chain joins TRBV21-1 and TRBJ2-1; the DNA was not used to check the table's D call, TRBD1. TRBV21-1 is designated a pseudogene. CDR3 nucleotide sequence: TGTGCCAGCAGCAACCAGGGAAACAATGAGCAGTTCTTC. As protein: CASSNQGNNEQFF.